This note documents a single T cell receptor (beta chain) sequence. Its antigen is as yet unknown. cDNA molecules, individually, were tagged with unique molecular identifiers. MiXCR, applied by TCRdb to the 5' RACE reads, yields one record per CDR3 protein. The sample includes around 64,000 distinct CDR3 sequences, roughly 12% of them seen just once. Looked up from germline, CDR1 is SGHDT and CDR2 is YYEEEE. Trimming cost V 0 bases and J 1 base, with 8 bases left between them. The CDR3 sequence is 14 residues long. The data were obtained in a study of early T cells in non-severe SARS-CoV-2 infection. Overall study context: RNA in bulk from unsorted whole blood was sequenced, and chains were unpaired.

Whole-study results and caveats: The matching step, a VDJdb search, favored anti-spike CD8 responses and missed private and CD4 specificities.

The material sequenced was whole blood, taken at baseline. The chain has TRBV5-6 and TRBJ2-7; D not resolved. This TCR derives from an adult who was a healthcare worker with PCR-confirmed SARS-CoV-2 infection or an uninfected control (not recorded which). The CDR3 region has the DNA TGTGCCAGCAGCTTGGGGCCTAGTTCCTACGAGCAGTACTTC. As protein: CASSLGPSSYEQYF. Based on the CDR3 plus reference TRBV5-6 and TRBJ2-7, the full variable domain is DAGVTQSPTHLIKTRGQQVTLRCSPKSGHDTVSWYQQALGQGPQFIFQYYEEEERQRGNFPDRFSGHQFPNYSSELNVNALLLGDSALYLCASSLGPSSYEQYFGPGTRLTVT.